This T cell receptor (beta chain) stems from a study of neurological immune-mediated disorders. General observations from the study: Private repertoires in all groups were suggested by the absence of shared CDR3 amino acid sequences among expanded clones across subjects. HTLV-1-associated myelopathy showed the most TCR clonal expansion; multiple sclerosis the least, below healthy controls.

The ends were cut back, 5 bases at V and 1 base at J, with 8 bases in the middle. The CDR3 loop spans 12 amino acids. Germline loops: CDR1 GTSNPN, CDR2 SVGIG (reference sequence). The cDNA was generated by 5'RACE with 10-nucleotide random UMIs. Every sequencing run drew on 15-18 subjects and yielded over 190 million TCR-beta sequences. Using its own MiXCR run on the 5' RACE reads, TCRdb lists one record per CDR3 protein. The sample includes 46,000 or so distinct CDR3 sequences, 10% of them seen just once. A note on this clonotype: What it recognizes is unknown.

The chain links TRBV30 to TRBJ1-2; D gene ambiguous. The sequenced sample consisted of PBMCs. The clonotype originates from a woman aged 40 to 50 with HTLV-1-associated myelopathy (HAM/TSP). The CDR3: CAWSALNYGYTF. The CDR3 DNA follows: TGTGCCTGGTCCGCTCTTAACTATGGCTACACCTTC.